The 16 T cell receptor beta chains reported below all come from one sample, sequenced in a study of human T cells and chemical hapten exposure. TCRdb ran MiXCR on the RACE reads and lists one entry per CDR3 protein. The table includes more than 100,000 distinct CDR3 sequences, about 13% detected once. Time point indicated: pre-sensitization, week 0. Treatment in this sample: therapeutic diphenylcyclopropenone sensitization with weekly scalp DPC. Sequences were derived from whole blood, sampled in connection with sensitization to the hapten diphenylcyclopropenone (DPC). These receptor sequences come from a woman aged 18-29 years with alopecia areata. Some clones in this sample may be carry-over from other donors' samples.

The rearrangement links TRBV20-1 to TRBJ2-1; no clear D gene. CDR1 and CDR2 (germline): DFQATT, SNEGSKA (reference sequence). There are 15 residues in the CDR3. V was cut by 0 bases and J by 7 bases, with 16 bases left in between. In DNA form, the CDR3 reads TGCAGTGCTAGAGATCTGCTAGGTATCGGGAATGAGCAGTTCTTC. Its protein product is CSARDLLGIGNEQFF.

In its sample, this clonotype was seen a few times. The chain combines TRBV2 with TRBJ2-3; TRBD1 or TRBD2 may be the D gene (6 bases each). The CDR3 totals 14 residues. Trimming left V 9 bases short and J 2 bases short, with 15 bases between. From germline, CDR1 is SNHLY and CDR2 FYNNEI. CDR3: CARGGTGATDTQYF. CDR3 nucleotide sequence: TGTGCCAGGGGGGGCACGGGTGCCACAGATACGCAGTATTTT.

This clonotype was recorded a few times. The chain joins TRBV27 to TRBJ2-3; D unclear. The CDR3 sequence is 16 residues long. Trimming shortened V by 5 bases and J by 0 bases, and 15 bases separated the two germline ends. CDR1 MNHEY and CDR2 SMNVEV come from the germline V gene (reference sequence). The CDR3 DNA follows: TGTGCCAGCAGTACCCGGACCGGCGTAAGCACAGATACGCAGTATTTT. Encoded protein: CASSTRTGVSTDTQYF.

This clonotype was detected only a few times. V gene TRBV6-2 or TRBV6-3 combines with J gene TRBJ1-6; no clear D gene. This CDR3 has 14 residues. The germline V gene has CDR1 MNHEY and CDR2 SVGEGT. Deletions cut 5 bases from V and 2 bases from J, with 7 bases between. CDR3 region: CASSLNAYNSPLHF. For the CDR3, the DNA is TGTGCCAGCAGTCTGAACGCCTATAATTCACCCCTCCACTTT.

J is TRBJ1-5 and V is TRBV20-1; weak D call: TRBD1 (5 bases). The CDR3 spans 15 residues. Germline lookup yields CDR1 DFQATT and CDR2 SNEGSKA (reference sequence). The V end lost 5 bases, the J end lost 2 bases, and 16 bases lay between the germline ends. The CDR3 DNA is TGCAGTGCTCGGTCCTCAGGGTTAGGCAATCAGCCCCAGCATTTT. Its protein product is CSARSSGLGNQPQHF.

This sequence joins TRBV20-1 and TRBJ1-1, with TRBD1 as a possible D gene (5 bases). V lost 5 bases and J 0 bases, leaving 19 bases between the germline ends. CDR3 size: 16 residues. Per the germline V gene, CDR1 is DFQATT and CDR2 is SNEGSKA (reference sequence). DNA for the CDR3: TGCAGTGCTCCAGTTCCCCTGGGGGTTTTGAACACTGAAGCTTTCTTT. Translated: CSAPVPLGVLNTEAFF.

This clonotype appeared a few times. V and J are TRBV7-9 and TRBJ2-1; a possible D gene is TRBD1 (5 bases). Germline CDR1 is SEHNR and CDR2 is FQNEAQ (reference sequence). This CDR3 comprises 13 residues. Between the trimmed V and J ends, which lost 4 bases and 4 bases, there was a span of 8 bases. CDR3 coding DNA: TGTGCCAGCAGCTCCAGACAGTACAATGAGCAGTTCTTC. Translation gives CASSSRQYNEQFF.

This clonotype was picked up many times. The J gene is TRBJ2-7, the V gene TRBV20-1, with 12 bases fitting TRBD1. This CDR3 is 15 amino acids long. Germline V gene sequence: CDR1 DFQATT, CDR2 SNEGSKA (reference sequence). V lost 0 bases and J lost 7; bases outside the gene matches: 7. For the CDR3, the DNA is TGCAGTGCTAGAGATTGGGGACAGGGGGCGCGAGAGCAGTACTTC. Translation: CSARDWGQGAREQYF.

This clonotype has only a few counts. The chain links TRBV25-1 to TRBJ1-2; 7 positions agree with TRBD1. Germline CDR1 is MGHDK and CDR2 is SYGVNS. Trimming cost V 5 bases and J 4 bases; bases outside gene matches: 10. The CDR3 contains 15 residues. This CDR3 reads CASSPQGGIGYGYTF. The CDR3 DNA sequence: TGTGCCAGCAGTCCTCAGGGGGGCATCGGCTATGGCTACACCTTC.

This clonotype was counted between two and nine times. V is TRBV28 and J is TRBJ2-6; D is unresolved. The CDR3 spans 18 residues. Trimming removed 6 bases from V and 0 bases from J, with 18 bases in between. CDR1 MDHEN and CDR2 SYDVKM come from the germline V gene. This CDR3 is CASSPSLGFLSGANVLTF. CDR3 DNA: TGTGCCAGCAGCCCCTCTCTTGGGTTCCTCTCTGGGGCCAACGTCCTGACTTTC.

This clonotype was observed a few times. The CDR3 here is CASSVTQGRANTEAFF. The CDR3 DNA reads as TGTGCCAGCAGCGTAACCCAAGGGAGGGCTAACACTGAAGCTTTCTTT. V gene TRBV2 combines with J gene TRBJ1-1; no firm D call. Germline V gene sequence: CDR1 SNHLY, CDR2 FYNNEI. The CDR3 spans 16 residues. Trimming shortened V by 6 bases and J by 2 bases, and 19 bases separated the two germline ends.

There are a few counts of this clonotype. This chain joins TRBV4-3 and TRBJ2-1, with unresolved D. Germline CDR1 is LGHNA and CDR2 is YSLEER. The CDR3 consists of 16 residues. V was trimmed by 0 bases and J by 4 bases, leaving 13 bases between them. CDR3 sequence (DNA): TGCGCCAGCAGCCAAGATCAGTTGGGCCTATACAATGAGCAGTTCTTC. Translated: CASSQDQLGLYNEQFF.

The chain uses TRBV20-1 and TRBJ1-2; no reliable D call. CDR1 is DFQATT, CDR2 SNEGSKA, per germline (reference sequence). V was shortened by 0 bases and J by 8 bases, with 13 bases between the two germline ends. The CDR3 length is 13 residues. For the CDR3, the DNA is TGCAGTGCTAGAGATCTTTCGGTGAAAGGCTACACCTTC. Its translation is CSARDLSVKGYTF.

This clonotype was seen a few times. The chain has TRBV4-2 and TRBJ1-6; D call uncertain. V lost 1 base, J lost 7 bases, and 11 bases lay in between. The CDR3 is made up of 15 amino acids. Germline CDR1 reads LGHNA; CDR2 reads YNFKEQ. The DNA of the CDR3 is TGTGCCAGCAGCCAAGTCTCACTCGAAAATTCACCCCTCCACTTT. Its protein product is CASSQVSLENSPLHF.

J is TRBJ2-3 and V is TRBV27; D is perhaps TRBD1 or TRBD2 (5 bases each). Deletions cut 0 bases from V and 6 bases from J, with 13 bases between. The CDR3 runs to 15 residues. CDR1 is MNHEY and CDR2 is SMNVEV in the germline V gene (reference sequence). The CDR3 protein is CASSLSGVLWDTQYF. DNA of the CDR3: TGTGCCAGCAGTTTATCGGGGGTCCTCTGGGATACGCAGTATTTT.

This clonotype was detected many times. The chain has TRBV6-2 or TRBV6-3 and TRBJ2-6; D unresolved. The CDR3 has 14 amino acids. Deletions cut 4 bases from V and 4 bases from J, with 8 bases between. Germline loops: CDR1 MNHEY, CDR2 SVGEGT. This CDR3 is CASSSPGGANVLTF. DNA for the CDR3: TGTGCCAGCAGTTCCCCCGGGGGGGCCAACGTCCTGACTTTC.